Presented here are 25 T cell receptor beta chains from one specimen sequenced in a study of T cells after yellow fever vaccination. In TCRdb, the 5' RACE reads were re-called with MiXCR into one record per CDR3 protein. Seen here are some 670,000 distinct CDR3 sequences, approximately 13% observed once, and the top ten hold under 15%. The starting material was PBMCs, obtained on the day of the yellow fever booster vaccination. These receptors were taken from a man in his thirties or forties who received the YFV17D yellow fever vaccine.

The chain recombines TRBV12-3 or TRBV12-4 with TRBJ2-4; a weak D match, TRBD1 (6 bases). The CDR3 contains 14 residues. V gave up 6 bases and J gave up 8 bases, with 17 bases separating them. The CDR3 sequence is CASSPTGPGDIQYF. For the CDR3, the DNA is TGTGCCAGCAGCCCGACAGGTCCAGGGGACATTCAGTACTTC.

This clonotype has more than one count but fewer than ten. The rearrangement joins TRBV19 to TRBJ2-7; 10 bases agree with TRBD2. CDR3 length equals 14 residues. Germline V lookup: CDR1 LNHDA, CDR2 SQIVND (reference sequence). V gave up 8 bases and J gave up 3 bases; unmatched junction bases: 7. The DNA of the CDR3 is TGTGCCAGTTGTAAGGCTAGCGGGAGCTACGAGCAGTACTTC. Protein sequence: CASCKASGSYEQYF.

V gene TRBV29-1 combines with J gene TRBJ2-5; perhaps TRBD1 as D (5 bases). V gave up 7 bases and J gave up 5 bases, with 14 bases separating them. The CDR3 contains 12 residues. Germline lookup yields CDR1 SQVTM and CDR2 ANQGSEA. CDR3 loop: CSGKRGTETQYF. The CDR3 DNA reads TGCAGCGGGAAAAGGGGCACCGAGACCCAGTACTTC.

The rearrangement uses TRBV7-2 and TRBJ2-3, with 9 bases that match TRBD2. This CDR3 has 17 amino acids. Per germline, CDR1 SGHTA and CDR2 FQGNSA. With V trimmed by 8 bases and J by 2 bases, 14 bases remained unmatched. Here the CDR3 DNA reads TGTGCCAGCTCCAGGGGGTTGGCTAGCGGGATCACAGATACGCAGTATTTT. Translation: CASSRGLASGITDTQYF.

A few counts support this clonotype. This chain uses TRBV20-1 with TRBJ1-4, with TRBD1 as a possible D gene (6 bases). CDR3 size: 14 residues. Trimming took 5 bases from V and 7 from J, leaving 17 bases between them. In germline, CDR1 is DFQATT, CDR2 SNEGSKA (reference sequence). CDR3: CSAGMGGQPEKLFF. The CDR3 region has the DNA TGCAGTGCTGGAATGGGGGGACAACCTGAAAAACTGTTTTTT.

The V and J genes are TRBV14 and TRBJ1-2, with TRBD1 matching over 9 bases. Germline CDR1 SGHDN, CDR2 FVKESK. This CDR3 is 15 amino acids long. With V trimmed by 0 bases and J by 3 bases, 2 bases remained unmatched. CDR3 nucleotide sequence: TGTGCCAGCAGCCAAGAATGGACAGGGGACTATGGCTACACCTTC. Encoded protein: CASSQEWTGDYGYTF.

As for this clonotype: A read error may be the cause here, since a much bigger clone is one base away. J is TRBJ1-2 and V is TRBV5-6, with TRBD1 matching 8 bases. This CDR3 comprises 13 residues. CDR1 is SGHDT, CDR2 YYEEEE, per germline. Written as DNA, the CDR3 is TGTGACAGCAGCCAGGGACAGGAAGATGGCTACACCTTC. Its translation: CDSSQGQEDGYTF.

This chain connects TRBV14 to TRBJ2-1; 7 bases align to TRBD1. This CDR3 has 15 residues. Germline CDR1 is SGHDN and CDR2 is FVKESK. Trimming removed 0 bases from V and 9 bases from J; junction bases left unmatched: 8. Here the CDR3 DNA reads TGTGCCAGCAGCCAAGACCGGGACAGCCTTAGTGAGCAGTTCTTC. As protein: CASSQDRDSLSEQFF. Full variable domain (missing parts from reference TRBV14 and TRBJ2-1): EAGVTQFPSHSVIEKGQTVTLRCDPISGHDNLYWYRRVMGKEIKFLLHFVKESKQDESGMPNNRFLAERTGGTYSTLKVQPAELEDSGVYFCASSQDRDSLSEQFFGPGTRLTVL.

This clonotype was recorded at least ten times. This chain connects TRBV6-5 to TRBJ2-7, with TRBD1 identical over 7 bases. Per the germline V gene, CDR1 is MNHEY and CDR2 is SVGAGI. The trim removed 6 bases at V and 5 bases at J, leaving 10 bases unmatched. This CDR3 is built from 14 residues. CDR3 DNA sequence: TGTGCCAGCAGCCAACAGGGGACATGGAACGAGCAGTACTTC. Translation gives CASSQQGTWNEQYF.

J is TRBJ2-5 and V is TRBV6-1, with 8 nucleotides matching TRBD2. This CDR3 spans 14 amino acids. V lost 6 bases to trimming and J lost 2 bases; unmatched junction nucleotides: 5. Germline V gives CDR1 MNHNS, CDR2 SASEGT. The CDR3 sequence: CASRTTSAQETQYF. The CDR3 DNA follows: TGTGCCAGCAGAACGACTAGCGCACAAGAGACCCAGTACTTC.

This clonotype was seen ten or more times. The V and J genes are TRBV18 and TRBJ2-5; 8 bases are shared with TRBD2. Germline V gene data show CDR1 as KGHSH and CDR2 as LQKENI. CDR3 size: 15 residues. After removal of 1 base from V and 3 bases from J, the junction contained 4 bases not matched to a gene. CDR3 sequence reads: CASSPQGTSEETQYF. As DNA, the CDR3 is TGTGCCAGCTCACCACAGGGGACTAGTGAAGAGACCCAGTACTTC.

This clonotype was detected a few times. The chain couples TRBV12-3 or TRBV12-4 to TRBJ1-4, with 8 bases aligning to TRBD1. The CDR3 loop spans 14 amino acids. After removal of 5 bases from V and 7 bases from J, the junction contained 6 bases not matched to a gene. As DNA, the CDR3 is TGTGCCAGCAGTACAACAGGGGGAAGTGAAAAACTGTTTTTT. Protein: CASSTTGGSEKLFF.

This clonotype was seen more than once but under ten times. The CDR3 here is CASSPQQRTLAGYTF. CDR3 DNA sequence: TGTGCCAGCAGCCCCCAACAGAGGACCCTTGCTGGCTACACCTTC. The J gene is TRBJ1-2, the V gene TRBV6-2 or TRBV6-3; unclear D gene. V lost 6 bases, J lost 7 bases, and 21 bases lay in between. The CDR3 runs to 15 residues. Germline V CDR1 and CDR2: MNHEY, SVGEGT.

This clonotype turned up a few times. The CDR3 DNA reads as TGTGCCAGCAGCTTAGCAGGGAGTTACACTGAAGCTTTCTTT. It specifies CASSLAGSYTEAFF. The chain links TRBV7-9 to TRBJ1-1; no clear D gene. This CDR3 comprises 14 residues. Trimming shortened V by 0 bases and J by 3 bases, and 8 bases separated the two germline ends. Germline V gives CDR1 SEHNR, CDR2 FQNEAQ (reference sequence).

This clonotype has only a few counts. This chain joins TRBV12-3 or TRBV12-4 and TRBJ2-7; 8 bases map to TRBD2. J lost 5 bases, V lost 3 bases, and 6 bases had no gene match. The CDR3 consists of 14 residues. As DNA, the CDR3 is TGTGCCAGCAGTTTTACGGGAGGGCCTAACGAGCAGTACTTC. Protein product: CASSFTGGPNEQYF.

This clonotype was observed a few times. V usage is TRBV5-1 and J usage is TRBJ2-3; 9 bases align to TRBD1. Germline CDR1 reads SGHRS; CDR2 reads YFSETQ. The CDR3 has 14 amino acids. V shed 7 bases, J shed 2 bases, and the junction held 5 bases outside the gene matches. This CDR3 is CASGQGSSTDTQYF. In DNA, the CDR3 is TGCGCCAGCGGACAGGGGTCTTCCACAGATACGCAGTATTTT. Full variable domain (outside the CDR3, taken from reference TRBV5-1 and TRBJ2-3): KAGVTQTPRYLIKTRGQQVTLSCSPISGHRSVSWYQQTPGQGLQFLFEYFSETQRNKGNFPGRFSGRQFSNSRSEMNVSTLELGDSALYLCASGQGSSTDTQYFGPGTRLTVL.

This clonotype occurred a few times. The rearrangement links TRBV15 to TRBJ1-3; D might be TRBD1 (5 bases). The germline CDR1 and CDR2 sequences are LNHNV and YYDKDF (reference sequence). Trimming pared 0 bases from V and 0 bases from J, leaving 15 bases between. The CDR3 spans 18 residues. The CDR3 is CATSRDLRDSRSGNTIYF. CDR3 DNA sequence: TGTGCCACCAGCAGAGATCTGAGGGACTCTCGCTCTGGAAACACCATATATTTT.

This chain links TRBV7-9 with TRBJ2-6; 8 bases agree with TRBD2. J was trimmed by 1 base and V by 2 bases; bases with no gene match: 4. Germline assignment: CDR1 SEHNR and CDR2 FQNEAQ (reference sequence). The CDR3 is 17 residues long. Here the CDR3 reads CASSLSGGASGANVLTF. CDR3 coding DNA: TGTGCCAGCAGCTTAAGCGGGGGCGCGTCTGGGGCCAACGTCCTGACTTTC.

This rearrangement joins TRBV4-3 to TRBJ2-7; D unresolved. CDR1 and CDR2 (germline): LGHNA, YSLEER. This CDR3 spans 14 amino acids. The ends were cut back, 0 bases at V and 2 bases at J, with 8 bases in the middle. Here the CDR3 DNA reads TGCGCCAGCAGCCAAGACTGGGCGACCTACGAGCAGTACTTC. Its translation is CASSQDWATYEQYF.

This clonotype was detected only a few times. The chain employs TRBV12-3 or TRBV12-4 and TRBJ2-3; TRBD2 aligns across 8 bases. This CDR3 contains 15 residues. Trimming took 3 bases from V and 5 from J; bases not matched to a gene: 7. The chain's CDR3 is CASSLGGRFGDTQYF. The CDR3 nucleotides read TGTGCCAGCAGTTTGGGCGGGAGGTTCGGAGATACGCAGTATTTT.

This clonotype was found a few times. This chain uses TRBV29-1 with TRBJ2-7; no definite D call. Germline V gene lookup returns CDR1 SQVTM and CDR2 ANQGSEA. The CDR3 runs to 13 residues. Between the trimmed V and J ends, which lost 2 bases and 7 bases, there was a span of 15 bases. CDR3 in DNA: TGCAGCGTTGAAAGAATCCCCACGGGTGAGCAGTACTTC. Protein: CSVERIPTGEQYF.

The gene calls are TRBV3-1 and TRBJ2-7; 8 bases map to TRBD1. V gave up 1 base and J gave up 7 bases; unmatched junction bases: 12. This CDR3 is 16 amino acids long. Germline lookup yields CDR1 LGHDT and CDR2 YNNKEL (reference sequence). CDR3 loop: CASSQVADRDGEEQYF. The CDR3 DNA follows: TGTGCCAGCAGCCAAGTGGCGGACAGGGACGGAGAGGAGCAGTACTTC.

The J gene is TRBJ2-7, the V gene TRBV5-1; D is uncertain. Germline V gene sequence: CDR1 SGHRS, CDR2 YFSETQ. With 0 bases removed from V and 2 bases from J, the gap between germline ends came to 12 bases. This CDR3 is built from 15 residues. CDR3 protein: CASSLGWPEPYEQYF. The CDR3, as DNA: TGCGCCAGCAGCTTGGGATGGCCCGAGCCCTACGAGCAGTACTTC.

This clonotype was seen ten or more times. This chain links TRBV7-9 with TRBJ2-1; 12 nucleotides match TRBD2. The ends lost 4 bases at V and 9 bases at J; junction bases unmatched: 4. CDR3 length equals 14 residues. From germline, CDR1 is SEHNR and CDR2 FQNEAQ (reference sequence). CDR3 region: CASSSSGRASEQFF. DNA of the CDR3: TGTGCCAGCAGCTCTAGCGGGAGGGCCTCTGAGCAGTTCTTC.

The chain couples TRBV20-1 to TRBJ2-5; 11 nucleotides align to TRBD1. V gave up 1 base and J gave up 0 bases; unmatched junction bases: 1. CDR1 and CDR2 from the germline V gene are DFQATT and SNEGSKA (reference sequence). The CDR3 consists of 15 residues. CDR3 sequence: CSARGDRGDQETQYF. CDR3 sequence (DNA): TGCAGTGCTAGAGGGGACAGGGGGGACCAAGAGACCCAGTACTTC.